This entry lists 3 T cell receptor beta chains sequenced from one sample in a study of cytomegalovirus exposure and HLA in healthy donors. It was with 60 Vbeta and 13 Jbeta primers that the PCR ran. Here immunoSEQ multiplex PCR was the method, and the copy in TCRdb shows in-frame clones only, minus some. The table lists 85,000 to 100,000 clones, roughly 63% of them singletons. The sequenced sample consisted of PBMCs. The receptors shown here come from a man aged 50 to 59 in good health and CMV-seronegative.

The chain links TRBV15 to TRBJ2-1; 11 bases are a match to TRBD2. V dropped 5 bases and J dropped 4; count of bases not matched to a gene: 7. Germline loops: CDR1 LNHNV, CDR2 YYDKDF (reference sequence). The CDR3 spans 16 residues. In nucleotides, the CDR3 is TGTGCCACCAGCGCAGGGGTAGCGGGAGGGTACAATGAGCAGTTCTTC. This sequence encodes CATSAGVAGGYNEQFF.

V usage is TRBV6-1 and J usage is TRBJ1-5, with TRBD1 matching 8 bases. The CDR3 length is 14 residues. V was clipped by 2 bases and J by 4 bases; unmatched bases: 1. Germline loops: CDR1 MNHNS, CDR2 SASEGT. The CDR3 DNA reads as TGTGCCAGCAGTGAACAGGGGGCAAATCAGCCCCAGCATTTT. Amino acid sequence: CASSEQGANQPQHF.

This clone came up a few times. This chain connects TRBV19 to TRBJ2-5; 8 nucleotides agree with TRBD2. V was pared by 3 bases and J by 4 bases, with 22 bases of the junction left unmatched. The V gene's germline CDR1 is LNHDA and CDR2 SQIVND (reference sequence). The CDR3 is 20 residues long. CDR3 nucleotides: TGTGCCAGTAGTATGGGTAGCGGGAAGGGGAAGGCCGATTTAAGAGAGACCCAGTACTTC. This sequence encodes CASSMGSGKGKADLRETQYF.